This TCR beta chain emerged from a study of T cells in Graves' hyperthyroidism and ophthalmopathy. Overall study results and limits: Most expanded thyroid clonotypes above 0.001 also appeared in blood.

Criteria for exclusion of patients were uncontrolled infection, other autoimmune disease, pregnancy or lactation. With regard to this clonotype: Its antigen is not known.

RNA transcripts provided the source from which TCR beta CDR3 regions were amplified. Initially, a first-round RT-PCR of the TCR CDR3 employed the HTBI primer set. TCRdb passed the multiplex PCR reads through MiXCR, listing each CDR3 protein once. The sample yields around 690,000 distinct CDR3 sequences, about 20% seen once. Germline CDR1 and CDR2: SEHNR and FQNEAQ (reference sequence). The CDR3 spans 15 residues. V lost 5 bases and J lost 6; bases outside the gene matches: 7. This TCR was recovered from a man aged 25 to 40 with Graves' ophthalmopathy. The chain recombines TRBV7-9 with TRBJ1-5; 10 bases are shared with TRBD1. Specimen: blood. CDR3 sequence reads: CASSSAGTGVQPQHF. As DNA, the CDR3 is TGTGCCAGCAGCAGTGCCGGGACAGGGGTTCAGCCCCAGCATTTT.